A single sample is the source of the 28 T cell receptor beta chains below, sequenced in a study of T cell responses to AZD1222 COVID-19 vaccine. Generated by immunoSEQ multiplex PCR, the TCRdb table keeps only in-frame clones and is missing some. Of about 86,000 clones listed, around 80% are singletons. The source material was peripheral blood, sampled on day 0 of AZD1222 vaccination. Receptor source: an adult in good health.

The chain combines TRBV30 with TRBJ1-2; D is possibly TRBD1 (5 bases). V lost 0 bases to trimming and J lost 3 bases, with 11 bases between them. Germline assignment: CDR1 GTSNPN and CDR2 SVGIG (reference sequence). This CDR3 spans 14 amino acids. The CDR3 region has the DNA TGTGCCTGGAGTGTCGGGGGGGTAGACTATGGCTACACCTTC. Protein: CAWSVGGVDYGYTF.

The V call is TRBV27, the J call TRBJ2-5; 7 bases match TRBD1. CDR1 and CDR2 (germline): MNHEY, SMNVEV (reference sequence). With V trimmed by 3 bases and J by 0 bases, 1 base remained unmatched. This CDR3 comprises 14 residues. The CDR3 is CASSFTGDQETQYF. The CDR3 bases are TGTGCCAGCAGTTTCACAGGGGACCAAGAGACCCAGTACTTC.

The chain couples TRBV9 to TRBJ2-6; 7 positions match TRBD1. CDR3 length: 18 amino acids. From germline, CDR1 is SGDLS and CDR2 YYNGEE. Unmatched junction bases numbered 11, after V lost 4 bases and J lost 1 base. CDR3 DNA sequence: TGTGCCAGCAGCTCCGGGACAGAGGGACGTTCTGGGGCCAACGTCCTGACTTTC. It specifies CASSSGTEGRSGANVLTF.

V is TRBV6-2 or TRBV6-3 and J is TRBJ1-2; D is possibly TRBD1 (6 bases). The length of the CDR3 is 15 residues. The germline gives CDR1 MNHEY, CDR2 SVGEGT. Between the trimmed V and J ends, which lost 4 bases and 5 bases, there was a span of 17 bases. The CDR3 nucleotides are TGTGCCAGCAGTTTGGGGTCAGGGGCCGTATATGGCTACACCTTC. It encodes CASSLGSGAVYGYTF.

This chain connects TRBV5-1 to TRBJ1-4; 8 bases map to TRBD1. Germline V gene sequence: CDR1 SGHRS, CDR2 YFSETQ. J lost 7 bases, V lost 4 bases, and 12 bases had no gene match. The CDR3 length is 16 residues. As DNA, the CDR3 is TGCGCCAGCAGCCTTCTCGGACAGGGCGGGGGTGAAAAACTGTTTTTT. Translated: CASSLLGQGGGEKLFF. Filled out from reference TRBV5-1 and TRBJ1-4, the complete variable domain reads KAGVTQTPRYLIKTRGQQVTLSCSPISGHRSVSWYQQTPGQGLQFLFEYFSETQRNKGNFPGRFSGRQFSNSRSEMNVSTLELGDSALYLCASSLLGQGGGEKLFFGSGTQLSVL.

The chain joins TRBV5-1 to TRBJ2-7; 7 bases map to TRBD2. The CDR3 has 14 residues. Germline assignment: CDR1 SGHRS and CDR2 YFSETQ. The junction had 9 bases not matched to a gene; V was cut back by 2 bases and J by 7 bases. The CDR3 loop is CASSFGGSQWEQYF. The DNA of the CDR3 is TGCGCCAGCAGCTTCGGCGGGAGTCAGTGGGAGCAGTACTTC.

V and J are TRBV14 and TRBJ2-1, with 9 bases identical to TRBD2. Per the germline V gene, CDR1 is SGHDN and CDR2 is FVKESK. This CDR3 is 14 amino acids long. V dropped 2 bases and J dropped 5; count of bases not matched to a gene: 1. CDR3 region: CASSQLAGHNEQFF. The CDR3 DNA is TGTGCCAGCAGCCAACTAGCGGGACACAATGAGCAGTTCTTC.

The chain links TRBV6-1 to TRBJ1-4; 8 bases agree with TRBD1. With 4 bases clipped from V and 0 bases from J, the junction kept 4 bases outside the gene matches. Germline lookup yields CDR1 MNHNS and CDR2 SASEGT. The CDR3 contains 16 residues. As DNA, the CDR3 is TGTGCCAGCAGTGCCCAGACAGGGGCAACTAATGAAAAACTGTTTTTT. It codes for CASSAQTGATNEKLFF.

J is TRBJ2-2 and V is TRBV6-5; the D is unclear. Trimming removed 10 bases from V and 7 bases from J, with 19 bases in between. The CDR3 contains 14 residues. Germline values: CDR1 MNHEY, CDR2 SVGAGI. The CDR3 loop reads CATLPTPPGGELFF. CDR3 bases: TGTGCCACCTTACCAACCCCCCCCGGCGGGGAGCTGTTTTTT.

This chain joins TRBV18 and TRBJ2-7; 11 bases align to TRBD1. The CDR3 spans 16 residues. V lost 3 bases and J lost 5; bases outside the gene matches: 9. The V gene's germline CDR1 is KGHSH and CDR2 LQKENI. CDR3 protein: CASSPSIGQGAHEQYF. CDR3 nucleotide sequence: TGTGCCAGCTCACCGTCTATAGGACAGGGGGCCCACGAGCAGTACTTC. Supplemented by reference TRBV18 and TRBJ2-7, the full variable domain reads NAGVMQNPRHLVRRRGQEARLRCSPMKGHSHVYWYRQLPEEGLKFMVYLQKENIIDESGMPKERFSAEFPKEGPSILRIQQVVRGDSAAYFCASSPSIGQGAHEQYFGPGTRLTVT.

The V call is TRBV7-2, the J call TRBJ1-4; a weak D match, TRBD1 (5 bases). The CDR3 runs 13 residues. The V end lost 3 bases, the J end lost 6 bases, and 8 bases lay between the germline ends. Germline-derived CDR1 and CDR2 are SGHTA and FQGNSA. CDR3 region: CASSFGADEKLFF. The CDR3, as DNA: TGTGCCAGCAGCTTCGGGGCGGATGAAAAACTGTTTTTT.

The V and J genes are TRBV5-4 and TRBJ1-6; maybe TRBD1 (5 bases). The CDR3 sequence is 14 residues long. In germline, CDR1 is SGHNT, CDR2 YYREEE (reference sequence). Trimming left V 0 bases short and J 9 bases short, with 10 bases between. This CDR3 reads CASSLDQTVSPLHF. In DNA form, the CDR3 reads TGTGCCAGCAGCTTGGACCAGACAGTTTCACCCCTCCACTTT.

CDR3 loop: CASSPWEALYGYTF. DNA for the CDR3: TGTGCCAGCAGTCCATGGGAGGCCCTCTATGGCTACACCTTC. This chain joins TRBV28 and TRBJ1-2; the D is unclear. This CDR3 region has 14 residues. Trimming stripped 5 bases from V and 4 bases from J, with 14 bases between. Germline CDR1 and CDR2: MDHEN and SYDVKM.

The chain recombines TRBV19 with TRBJ2-2; 9 bases match TRBD1. Germline V lookup: CDR1 LNHDA, CDR2 SQIVND (reference sequence). This CDR3 is built from 16 residues. The J segment lost 5 bases and the V segment lost 3 bases, leaving 7 bases of the junction unmatched. The CDR3 DNA is TGTGCCAGTAGTATCTTCTCCGGGACAGGGACCGGGGAGCTGTTTTTT. It specifies CASSIFSGTGTGELFF.

This chain connects TRBV19 to TRBJ2-1; 8 bases map to TRBD2. The CDR3 runs to 19 residues. Germline values: CDR1 LNHDA, CDR2 SQIVND (reference sequence). V shed 5 bases and J 1 base; nucleotides not matched to a gene: 16. The CDR3 loop reads CASSSSGLGFVGSYNEQFF. CDR3 nucleotides: TGTGCCAGTAGTTCCTCGGGACTAGGGTTTGTTGGGTCCTACAATGAGCAGTTCTTC.

CDR3 DNA: TGTGCCAGCTCACCTAGCGGGGTCCCCTACGAGCAGTACTTC. Translation: CASSPSGVPYEQYF. The chain couples TRBV18 to TRBJ2-7; 8 nucleotides match TRBD2. After removal of 3 bases from V and 2 bases from J, the junction contained 3 bases not matched to a gene. The CDR3 loop spans 14 amino acids. CDR1 KGHSH and CDR2 LQKENI come from the germline V gene.

The genes are TRBV6-2 or TRBV6-3 and TRBJ2-1, with 13 bases identical to TRBD2. Trimming at V came to 5 bases and at J to 7 bases, leaving 20 bases not matched to a gene. Germline loops: CDR1 MNHEY, CDR2 SVGEGT. This CDR3 contains 20 residues. The CDR3 DNA is TGTGCCAGCAGTCCCGATCCGGACACCGGACTAGCGGGAGTGGTAAATGAGCAGTTCTTC. Encoded protein: CASSPDPDTGLAGVVNEQFF.

The CDR3 is CASSLGQGGFYGYTF. CDR3 coding DNA: TGCGCCAGCAGCTTGGGACAGGGGGGATTCTATGGCTACACCTTC. The gene calls are TRBV5-1 and TRBJ1-2; 9 nucleotides align to TRBD1. J was trimmed by 4 bases and V by 0 bases; bases with no gene match: 4. The CDR3 has 15 residues. Germline CDR1 and CDR2: SGHRS and YFSETQ.

This clone was counted a few times. The chain carries TRBV28 and TRBJ1-1; D not resolved. Deletions cut 5 bases from V and 0 bases from J, with 10 bases between. CDR3 length: 14 residues. In germline, CDR1 is MDHEN, CDR2 SYDVKM. The CDR3 nucleotides are TGTGCCAGCAGTCAAACCGAAGTGAACACTGAAGCTTTCTTT. It translates to CASSQTEVNTEAFF. Full variable domain (outside the CDR3, taken from reference TRBV28 and TRBJ1-1): DVKVTQSSRYLVKRTGEKVFLECVQDMDHENMFWYRQDPGLGLRLIYFSYDVKMKEKGDIPEGYSVSREKKERFSLILESASTNQTSMYLCASSQTEVNTEAFFGQGTRLTVV.

V is TRBV11-2 and J is TRBJ2-3; 10 nucleotides agree with TRBD2. V trimming: 0 bases; J trimming: 0 bases; junction bases outside the gene matches: 3. The CDR3 is 17 residues long. Germline lookup yields CDR1 SGHAT and CDR2 FQNNGV. DNA of the CDR3: TGTGCCAGCAGCTTAGACGGACTAGCGGCTAGCACAGATACGCAGTATTTT. Translated: CASSLDGLAASTDTQYF.

The V and J genes are TRBV5-4 and TRBJ2-2, with D possibly TRBD2 on 6 matching bases. This CDR3 has 16 residues. CDR1 and CDR2 (germline): SGHNT, YYREEE (reference sequence). V lost 3 bases and J 2 bases, leaving 14 bases between the germline ends. CDR3 DNA sequence: TGTGCCAGCAGCTGGGAAGCGGGCGTAAACACCGGGGAGCTGTTTTTT. Amino acid sequence: CASSWEAGVNTGELFF.

This rearrangement joins TRBV7-2 to TRBJ1-6; D is ambiguous. The CDR3 covers 14 residues. Germline CDR1 and CDR2: SGHTA and FQGNSA. The V end lost 1 base, the J end lost 7 bases, and 8 bases lay between the germline ends. The CDR3 loop is CASSLGTSNSPLHF. The CDR3 nucleotides are TGTGCCAGCAGCTTAGGGACTTCAAATTCACCCCTCCACTTT.

This rearrangement joins TRBV27 to TRBJ1-6, with D possibly being TRBD1 (6 bases). The CDR3 is 17 amino acids. Per the germline V gene, CDR1 is MNHEY and CDR2 is SMNVEV (reference sequence). The V end was cut by 5 bases, the J end by 0 bases, with 14 bases between. This CDR3 reads CASSLRQDRSYNSPLHF. CDR3 DNA sequence: TGTGCCAGCAGTCTCCGACAGGACCGCTCCTATAATTCACCCCTCCACTTT.

V is TRBV4-3 and J is TRBJ2-1, with 11 nucleotides matching TRBD2. V lost 2 bases and J lost 6; bases outside the gene matches: 3. Germline CDR1 LGHNA, CDR2 YSLEER. The CDR3 covers 15 residues. CDR3 sequence: CASSQPSGGTNEQFF. CDR3 nucleotides: TGCGCCAGCAGCCAACCTAGCGGGGGGACCAATGAGCAGTTCTTC.

The chain uses TRBV29-1 and TRBJ1-6; D is ambiguous. V was pared by 5 bases and J by 7 bases, with 12 bases between. The germline V gene has CDR1 SQVTM and CDR2 ANQGSEA. The CDR3 runs 13 residues. The CDR3 region has the DNA TGCAGCGTTAGTGAGGGCACGAATTCACCCCTCCACTTT. Translation gives CSVSEGTNSPLHF.

The chain joins TRBV28 to TRBJ2-7; 14 positions agree with TRBD2. V trimming: 5 bases; J trimming: 5 bases; junction bases outside the gene matches: 5. The V gene's germline CDR1 is MDHEN and CDR2 SYDVKM. The CDR3 totals 15 residues. The CDR3 bases are TGTGCCAGCAGTCCCGGGACTAGCGGGAGACACGAGCAGTACTTC. Translated, it gives CASSPGTSGRHEQYF.

The gene calls are TRBV5-6 and TRBJ2-3, with 10 bases fitting TRBD2. The CDR3 spans 16 residues. Germline lookup yields CDR1 SGHDT and CDR2 YYEEEE. With V trimmed by 3 bases and J by 7 bases, 11 bases remained unmatched. CDR3 loop: CASSWRSSGSFNTQYF. CDR3 DNA: TGTGCCAGCAGCTGGCGGTCTAGCGGGAGCTTTAATACGCAGTATTTT.

The J gene is TRBJ2-5, the V gene TRBV21-1; the table gives TRBD1 as D, unverified against the DNA. TRBV21-1 is a listed pseudogene. CDR3 length: 15 residues. CDR3 coding DNA: TGTGCCAGCAGCAAAGCGCCCCCCCTCAGGGAGACCCAGTACTTC. The encoded protein is CASSKAPPLRETQYF.